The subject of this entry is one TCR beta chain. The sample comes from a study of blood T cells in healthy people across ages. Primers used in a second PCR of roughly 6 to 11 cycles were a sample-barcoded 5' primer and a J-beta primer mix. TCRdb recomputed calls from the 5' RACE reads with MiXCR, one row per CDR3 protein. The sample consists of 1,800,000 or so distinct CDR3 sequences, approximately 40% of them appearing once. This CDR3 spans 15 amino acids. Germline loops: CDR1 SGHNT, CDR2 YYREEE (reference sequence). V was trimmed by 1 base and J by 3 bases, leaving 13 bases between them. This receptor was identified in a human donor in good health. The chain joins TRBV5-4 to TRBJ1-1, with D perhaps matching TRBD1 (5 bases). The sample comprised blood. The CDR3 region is CASSLKKGSDTEAFF. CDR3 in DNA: TGTGCCAGCAGCTTGAAGAAGGGGTCCGACACTGAAGCTTTCTTT. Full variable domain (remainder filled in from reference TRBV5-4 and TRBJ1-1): ETGVTQSPTHLIKTRGQQVTLRCSSQSGHNTVSWYQQALGQGPQFIFQYYREEENGRGNFPPRFSGLQFPNYSSELNVNALELDDSALYLCASSLKKGSDTEAFFGQGTRLTVV.